This T cell receptor beta chain was recorded in a study of CD8 T cells in ankylosing spondylitis. Study results and caveats: What appeared characteristic of ankylosing spondylitis blood was a TCR beta motif of fewer than ten highly homologous variants. Matched synovial fluid from ankylosing spondylitis patients was reported to be enriched for disease-linked clones.

This clonotype was detected a few times. Its antigen is undetermined. In making TCR beta libraries, quantitative 5'-RACE with molecular barcodes was used. Using its own MiXCR run on the 5' RACE reads, TCRdb lists one record per CDR3 protein. The data contain approximately 500,000 distinct CDR3 sequences, more than 9.5% of them singletons. This TCR was sampled from a male donor with ankylosing spondylitis. Source material: blood, either unsorted or a sorted T cell fraction (not recorded which).

For the CDR3, the DNA is TGCGCCAGCAGCCAAGACAGGCGAACCTACGAGCAGTACTTC. Translating it yields CASSQDRRTYEQYF. The J gene is TRBJ2-7, the V gene TRBV5-1, with TRBD1 as a possible D gene (6 bases). The CDR3 totals 14 residues. Germline CDR1 is SGHRS and CDR2 is YFSETQ. Trimming took 4 bases from V and 2 from J, leaving 13 bases between them.